The clone carrying this TCR beta chain appeared once. The antigen is unknown. What was sequenced were expressed TCRB transcripts, since all of the isolated RNA had been reverse transcribed. TCRdb's copy holds only in-frame clones and misses some; the assay was immunoSEQ multiplex PCR. Among 900,000 or so clones, roughly a sixth were seen once, and the ten largest hold 0.02% to 0.025%. This record comes from a study of beta chain features in type 1 diabetes. Study-level information: Examination of sorted cells across all samples involved 100 million or so cells. Findings and limits, study-wide: Significant though moderate, a shortening of TCRB CDR3s appeared in all four CD4+ subsets of Type 1 diabetes patients.

V dropped 4 bases and J dropped 1 base, with 12 bases sitting between them. CDR1 is SGHTA, CDR2 FQGTGA, per germline. This CDR3 has 15 residues. The rearrangement uses TRBV7-3 and TRBJ2-3; no clear D gene. The sample was naive CD4+ T cells from blood. The clonotype originates from a woman between 18 and 29 years old in good health. CDR3 sequence: CASSYSTSGTDTQYF. DNA of the CDR3: TGTGCCAGCAGCTACAGCACTTCAGGCACAGATACGCAGTATTTT.